The sequence of this T cell receptor beta chain was determined in a study of shared clonotypes between healthy human individuals. In the study overall: Aged between 18 and 49, the donors were a couple of women and three men. Study-level results: The naive CD4 repertoires of a few donors were compared, and approximately 5.3% of clonotypes were shared.

The germline V gene has CDR1 SGHDT and CDR2 YYEEEE. This CDR3 is built from 17 residues. The V segment lost 2 bases and the J segment 0 bases; nucleotides outside the gene matches: 6. With respect to this clone: Antigen unknown.

The protocol was immunoSEQ multiplex PCR, while the TCRdb copy is restricted to in-frame clones and leaves out a portion. This sample has some 2.3 million clones, with 85% to 95% found just once. This TCR was sampled from a man younger than 35 in good health. Some clones in this sample may be carry-over from other donors' samples. Source material: naive CD4+ T cells from PBMCs. Subset in this sample: CD45RA+ positively selected. The chain recombines TRBV5-6 with TRBJ2-1; 9 bases line up with TRBD2. Here the CDR3 reads CASSFPSGISSYNEQFF. The CDR3 nucleotides are TGTGCCAGCAGCTTCCCTAGCGGGATCTCCTCCTACAATGAGCAGTTCTTC.